These T cell receptor beta chains were read from a single sample in a study of T cell responses to AZD1222 COVID-19 vaccine. Using immunoSEQ multiplex PCR, the repertoire was profiled, and TCRdb retains in-frame clones only, with some absent. Counted here are approximately 130,000 clones, approximately 94% occurring once; the ten biggest clones make up under 3.5%. Material: peripheral blood, obtained on day 0 of AZD1222 vaccination. The receptors come from an adult in good health. Each CDR3 is given with its conserved first and last residue. Each record gives: clone size, D gene, J gene, V gene, CDR3 protein, CDR3 DNA. A D gene is named only where the DNA matches it firmly. Size values are once, few and many counts, or a class for expanded clones, and some rows have none.

.,TRBD1,TRBJ2-2,TRBV9,CASSVDRGSVTGELFF,TGTGCCAGCAGCGTAGACAGGGGATCGGTCACCGGGGAGCTGTTTTTT
.,.,TRBJ1-1,TRBV6-2/TRBV6-3,CASSYSRTGLNTEAFF,TGTGCCAGCAGTTACTCGAGAACAGGGCTGAACACTGAAGCTTTCTTT
.,TRBD1,TRBJ2-2,TRBV2,CASRTGVNTGELFF,TGTGCCAGCAGGACAGGGGTCAACACCGGGGAGCTGTTTTTT
.,.,TRBJ1-1,TRBV7-9,CASSSDRAVLAFF,TGTGCCAGCAGTTCCGATCGTGCCGTCCTAGCTTTCTTT
.,TRBD1,TRBJ1-1,TRBV19,CASSTDRGTEAFF,TGTGCCAGTAGTACCGACAGGGGCACTGAAGCTTTCTTT
.,.,TRBJ2-1,TRBV9,CASSDDVRNNEQFF,TGTGCCAGCAGCGACGATGTCAGAAACAATGAGCAGTTCTTC
.,.,TRBJ1-3,TRBV6-5,CASRVGAGNTIYF,TGTGCCAGCCGGGTAGGGGCTGGAAACACCATATATTTT
.,.,TRBJ2-3,TRBV7-9,CASSLDGLSTDTQYF,TGTGCCAGCAGCTTAGACGGACTGAGCACAGATACGCAGTATTTT
.,.,TRBJ2-7,TRBV5-8,CASSLYRGYEQYF,TGTGCCAGCAGCTTGTACCGCGGCTACGAGCAGTACTTC
.,.,TRBJ2-7,TRBV5-8,CASSLGGLVYEQYF,TGTGCCAGCAGCTTGGGGGGGCTCGTCTACGAGCAGTACTTC
once,TRBD2,TRBJ2-3,TRBV18,CASSPTSGNTDTQYF,TGTGCCAGCTCACCGACTAGCGGAAACACAGATACGCAGTATTTT
.,.,TRBJ2-1,TRBV4-1,CASSLQDGRTGWGYNEQFF,TGCGCCAGCAGCCTCCAGGACGGCCGAACCGGGTGGGGATACAATGAGCAGTTCTTC
.,.,TRBJ1-4,TRBV4-3,CASSPRQGWGEKLFF,TGCGCCAGCAGCCCCCGTCAGGGGTGGGGTGAAAAACTGTTTTTT
.,TRBD2,TRBJ2-5,TRBV28,CASTRLAGETQYF,TGTGCCAGCACTCGACTAGCGGGGGAGACCCAGTACTTC
.,TRBD1,TRBJ2-7,TRBV27,CASRREGQGRTYEQYF,TGTGCCAGCAGAAGAGAAGGACAGGGGAGAACCTACGAGCAGTACTTC
.,TRBD1,TRBJ1-4,TRBV5-1,CASSTGQGSDTTNEKLFF,TGCGCCAGCAGCACGGGACAGGGGTCAGACACAACTAATGAAAAACTGTTTTTT
once,TRBD2,TRBJ2-7,TRBV5-1,CASSSGTSGSYRYEQYF,TGCGCCAGCAGCTCCGGGACTAGCGGGAGTTACCGCTACGAGCAGTACTTC
.,.,TRBJ2-2,TRBV5-8,CASRLAANTGELFF,TGTGCCAGCAGGTTAGCGGCGAACACCGGGGAGCTGTTTTTT
.,.,TRBJ1-4,TRBV30,CAWNGGSLNEKLFF,TGTGCCTGGAACGGCGGAAGTCTTAATGAAAAACTGTTTTTT
.,TRBD1,TRBJ1-6,TRBV7-2,CASSLSGGEDSPLHF,TGTGCCAGCAGCTTATCAGGGGGCGAGGATTCACCCCTCCACTTT
once,TRBD1,TRBJ1-5,TRBV6-1,CASSDLTGVGQPQHF,TGTGCCAGCAGTGACCTGACAGGGGTAGGGCAGCCCCAGCATTTT
.,TRBD2,TRBJ2-5,TRBV4-2,CASSPAWTSGEETQYF,TGTGCCAGCAGCCCTGCCTGGACTAGCGGGGAAGAGACCCAGTACTTC
.,TRBD2,TRBJ2-5,TRBV3-1/TRBV3-2,CASSQEPGEGETQYF,TGTGCCAGCAGCCAAGAGCCTGGGGAGGGAGAGACCCAGTACTTC
.,TRBD1,TRBJ1-5,TRBV3-1/TRBV3-2,CASSQGDRGQPQHF,TGTGCCAGCAGCCAAGGGGACAGGGGGCAGCCCCAGCATTTT
.,.,TRBJ1-5,TRBV5-6,CASSSRANQPQHF,TGTGCCAGCAGCTCGAGAGCCAATCAGCCCCAGCATTTT
.,.,TRBJ2-7,TRBV12-3/TRBV12-4,CASSLSGPYEQYF,TGTGCCAGCAGTTTATCGGGACCCTACGAGCAGTACTTC
once,.,TRBJ1-2,TRBV29-1,CSVLLRVANYGYTF,TGCAGCGTCCTACTCAGGGTCGCTAACTATGGCTACACCTTC
.,.,TRBJ1-4,TRBV5-1,CASRSGLTTNEKLFF,TGCGCCAGCAGGTCGGGTCTTACAACTAATGAAAAACTGTTTTTT
.,.,TRBJ2-1,TRBV18,CASSPPVVDVTFF,TGTGCCAGCTCACCACCGGTGGTCGATGTCACGTTCTTC
.,.,TRBJ1-3,TRBV6-5,CASRDGGNTIYF,TGTGCCAGCAGGGATGGTGGAAACACCATATATTTT
.,TRBD2,TRBJ2-1,TRBV18,CASSPAGGPPEQFF,TGTGCCAGCTCACCAGCGGGAGGGCCTCCTGAGCAGTTCTTC
.,.,TRBJ2-2,TRBV2,CASRGGTGRTGELFF,TGTGCCAGCAGGGGGGGGACAGGTCGAACCGGGGAGCTGTTTTTT
.,.,TRBJ1-6,TRBV10-3,CAISESTGRLHF,TGTGCCATCAGTGAGTCTACGGGCAGGCTCCACTTT
.,TRBD1,TRBJ1-5,TRBV3-1/TRBV3-2,CASSQEQGYQPQHF,TGTGCCAGCAGCCAGGAACAGGGGTATCAGCCCCAGCATTTT
.,.,TRBJ1-1,TRBV30,CAWSVRGGTEAFF,TGTGCCTGGAGTGTGAGGGGAGGCACTGAAGCTTTCTTT
.,.,TRBJ2-2,TRBV10-2,CASSYSFTGELFF,TGCGCCAGCAGTTATAGTTTCACCGGGGAGCTGTTTTTT
.,.,TRBJ2-1,TRBV19,CASSIAREKINEQFF,TGTGCCAGTAGTATAGCCCGGGAAAAAATCAATGAGCAGTTCTTC